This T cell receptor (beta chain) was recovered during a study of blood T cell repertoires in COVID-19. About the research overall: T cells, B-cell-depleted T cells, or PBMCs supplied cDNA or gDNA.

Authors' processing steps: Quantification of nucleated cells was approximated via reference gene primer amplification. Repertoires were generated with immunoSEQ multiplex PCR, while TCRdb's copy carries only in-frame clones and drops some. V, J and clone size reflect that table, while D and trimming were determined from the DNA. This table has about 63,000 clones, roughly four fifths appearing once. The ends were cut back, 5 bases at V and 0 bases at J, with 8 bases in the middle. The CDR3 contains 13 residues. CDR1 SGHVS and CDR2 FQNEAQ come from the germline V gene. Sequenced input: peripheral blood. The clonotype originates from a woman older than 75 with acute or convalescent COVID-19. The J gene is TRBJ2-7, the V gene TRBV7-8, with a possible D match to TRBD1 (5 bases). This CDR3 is CASSQTDSYEQYF. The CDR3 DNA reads TGTGCCAGCAGCCAGACAGACTCCTACGAGCAGTACTTC.